This T cell receptor (beta chain) appears in the sequencing data of a study of blood T cell repertoires in COVID-19. Study context: T cells, B-cell-depleted T cells, or PBMCs supplied cDNA or gDNA.

TCRdb keeps only in-frame clones here, not all; method: immunoSEQ multiplex PCR. The sample comprises 350,000 or so clones, 87% of which are singletons, and roughly 1% rests with the top ten. Trimming pared 1 base from V and 8 bases from J, leaving 15 bases between. The CDR3 has 15 amino acids. In germline, CDR1 is LNHNV, CDR2 YYDKDF (reference sequence). All enrollees were roughly 18 to 90 years old and from fewer than 30 US areas. This receptor was obtained from a woman in her twenties or thirties who had recovered from COVID-19. Sequencing was performed on PBMCs or T cells enriched from blood (not recorded which). The V gene is TRBV15, the J gene TRBJ1-5, with D possibly TRBD1 on 5 matching bases. The CDR3 is CATSRVLGGGEPQHF. The CDR3 DNA sequence: TGTGCCACCAGCAGAGTCCTCGGGGGGGGAGAGCCCCAGCATTTT.